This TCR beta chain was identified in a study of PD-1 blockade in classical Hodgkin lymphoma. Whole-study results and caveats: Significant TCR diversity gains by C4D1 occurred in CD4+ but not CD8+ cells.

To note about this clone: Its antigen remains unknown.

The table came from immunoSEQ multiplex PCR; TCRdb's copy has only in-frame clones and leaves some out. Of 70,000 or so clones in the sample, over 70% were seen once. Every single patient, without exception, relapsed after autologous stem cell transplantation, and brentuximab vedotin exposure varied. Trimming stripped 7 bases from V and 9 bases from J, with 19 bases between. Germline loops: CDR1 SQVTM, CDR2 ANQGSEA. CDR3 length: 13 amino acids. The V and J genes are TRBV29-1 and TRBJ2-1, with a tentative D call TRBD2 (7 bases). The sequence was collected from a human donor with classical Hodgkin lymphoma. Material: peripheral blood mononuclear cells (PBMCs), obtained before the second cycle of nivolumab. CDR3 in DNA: TGCAGCGCCACGGGGGCGGGAGACCGTGAGCAGTTCTTC. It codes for CSATGAGDREQFF.